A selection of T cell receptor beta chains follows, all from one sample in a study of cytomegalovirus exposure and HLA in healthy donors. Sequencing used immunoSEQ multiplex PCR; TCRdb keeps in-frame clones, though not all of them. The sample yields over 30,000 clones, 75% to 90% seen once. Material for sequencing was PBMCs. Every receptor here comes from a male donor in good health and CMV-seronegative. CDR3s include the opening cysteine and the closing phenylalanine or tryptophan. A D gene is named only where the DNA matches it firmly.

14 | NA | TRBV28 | CASTLTTGNYEQYF
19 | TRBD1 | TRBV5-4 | CASSSPTGGASSGANVLTF
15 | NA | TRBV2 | CASSEGGTKNQPQHF
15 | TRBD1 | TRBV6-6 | CASSYGDRVHSPLHF
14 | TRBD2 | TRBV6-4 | CASGTSGSTGELFF
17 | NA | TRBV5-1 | CASSLSASVASTDTQYF
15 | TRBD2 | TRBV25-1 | CASSATSGATDTQYF
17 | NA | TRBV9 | CASSVGLGGIPNTEAFF
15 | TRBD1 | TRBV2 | CARRGPSEFIDTQYF
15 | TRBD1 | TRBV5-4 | CASSLGGTGKNIQYF
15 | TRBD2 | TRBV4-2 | CASAPPAGEVNEQFF
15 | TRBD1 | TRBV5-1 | CASSSPTGGTYGYTF
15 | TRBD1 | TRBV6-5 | CASSSWTGPADTQYF
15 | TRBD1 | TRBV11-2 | CASSWDRAVETEAFF
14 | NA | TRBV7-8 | CASSFVGTNYGYTF
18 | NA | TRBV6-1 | CASSADGMGGSYNSPLHF
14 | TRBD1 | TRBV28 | CASSSRTGNYEQYF
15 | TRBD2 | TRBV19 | CARSSLAGRTDTQYF
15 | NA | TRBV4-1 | CASSQDPRDYNEAFF
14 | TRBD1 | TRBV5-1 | CASSPDRGDQPQHF
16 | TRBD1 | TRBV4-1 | CASSQEGTGVLTEAFF
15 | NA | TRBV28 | CASSVWQGGSYGYTF
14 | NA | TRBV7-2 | CASSLQGYYTEAFF
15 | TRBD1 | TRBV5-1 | CASSREGTGGEKLFF
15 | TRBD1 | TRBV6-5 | CASRATGGGNQPQHF
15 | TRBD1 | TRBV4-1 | CASSQEQGGTGTQYF
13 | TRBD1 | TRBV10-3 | CAIRGQADYGYTF
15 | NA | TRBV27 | CASSPGANSYNEQFF
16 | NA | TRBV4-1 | CASSQDPGGYNQPQHF
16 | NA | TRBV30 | CAWSRQMTGSGNTIYF
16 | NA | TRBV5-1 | CASSLQQQSSYNEQFF
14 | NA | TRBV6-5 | CASSLSLLTGELFF
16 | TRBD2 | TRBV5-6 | CASSLGTSGSYNEQFF
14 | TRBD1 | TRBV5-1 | CASSLGGQPYGYTF
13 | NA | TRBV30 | CAWSPGGEVGYTF
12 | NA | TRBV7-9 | CASSLPGVEQYF
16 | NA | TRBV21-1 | CASSSGTGASTDTQYF